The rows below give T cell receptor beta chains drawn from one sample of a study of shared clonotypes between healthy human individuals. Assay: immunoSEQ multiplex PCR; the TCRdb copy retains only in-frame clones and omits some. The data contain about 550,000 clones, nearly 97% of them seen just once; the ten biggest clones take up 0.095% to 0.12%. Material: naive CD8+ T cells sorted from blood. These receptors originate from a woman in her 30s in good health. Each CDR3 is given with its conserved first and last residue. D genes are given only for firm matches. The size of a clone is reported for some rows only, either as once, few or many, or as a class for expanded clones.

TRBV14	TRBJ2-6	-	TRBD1	TGTGCCAGCAGCTATGGACAGGGACTCTCTGGGGCCAACGTCCTGACTTTC	CASSYGQGLSGANVLTF
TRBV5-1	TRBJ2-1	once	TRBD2	TGCGCCAGCAGCTTTACTAGCGGGGGCGCCTACAATGAGCAGTTCTTC	CASSFTSGGAYNEQFF
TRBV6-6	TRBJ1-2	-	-	TGTGCCAGCAGCCTATTGGACAGAACATATGGCTACACCTTC	CASSLLDRTYGYTF
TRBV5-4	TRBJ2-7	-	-	TGTGCCAGCAGCTTAGGCTCAGCTAGCTCCTACGAGCAGTACTTC	CASSLGSASSYEQYF
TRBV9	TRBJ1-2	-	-	TGTGCCAGCAGCTCCCGTGGGGGGGCCGATGGCTACACCTTC	CASSSRGGADGYTF
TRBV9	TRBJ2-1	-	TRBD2	TGTGCCAGCAGCCCGAGGACTAGCGGGACCCTCGTGAGAAATGAGCAGTTCTTC	CASSPRTSGTLVRNEQFF
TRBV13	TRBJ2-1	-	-	TGTGCCAGCGGTCGGCGGGTACACAATGAGCAGTTCTTC	CASGRRVHNEQFF
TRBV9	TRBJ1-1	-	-	TGTGCCAGCAGTCGGATCGACGGACCTGAAGCTTTCTTT	CASSRIDGPEAFF
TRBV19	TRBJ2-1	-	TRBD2	TGTGCCAGTAGTATAGTGAGCGGGAGTTTCTACAATGAGCAGTTCTTC	CASSIVSGSFYNEQFF
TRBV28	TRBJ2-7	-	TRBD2	TGTGCCAGCAGACTAGCGGGAAAATACGAGCAGTACTTC	CASRLAGKYEQYF
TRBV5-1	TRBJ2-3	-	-	TGCGCCAGCAGCTCGTCGGGCAGACAAATCACAGATACGCAGTATTTT	CASSSSGRQITDTQYF
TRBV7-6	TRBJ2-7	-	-	TGTGCCAGCAGCTCAGGGCAGGGGGGTGAGCAGTACTTC	CASSSGQGGEQYF
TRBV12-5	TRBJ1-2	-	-	TGTGCTAGTGGTTTGCCCGACAGCGTCTATGGCTACACCTTC	CASGLPDSVYGYTF
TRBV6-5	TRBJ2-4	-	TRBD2	TGTGCCAGCAGTACACTAGCGGGAGCCAAAAACATTCAGTACTTC	CASSTLAGAKNIQYF
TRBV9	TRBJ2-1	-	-	TGTGCCAGCAGCGTAGGTGTTAGCGGAGGGAATGAGCAGTTCTTC	CASSVGVSGGNEQFF
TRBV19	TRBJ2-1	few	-	TGTGCCAGTCCTCAGGTCGGGAGTCTCTTTGATGAGCAGTTCTTC	CASPQVGSLFDEQFF
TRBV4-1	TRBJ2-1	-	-	TGCGCCAGCAGCCAGAGAGTCTCTAGGTTCTTTGAGCAGTTCTTC	CASSQRVSRFFEQFF